This passage covers 8 T cell receptor beta chains from one sample sequenced in a study of T cell repertoires in cytomegalovirus infection. MiXCR, run by TCRdb on the reads, gives a single entry per CDR3 protein. The sample shows roughly 600,000 distinct CDR3 sequences, 20% to 30% of them seen only once. Material: CD8+ T cells from PBMCs. Receptors were obtained from a human donor in good health (CMV status not recorded). Some clones in this sample may be carry-over from other donors' samples.

A remark on this clonotype: This may be a read error, as it is one base from a much larger clone. The V gene is TRBV7-2, the J gene TRBJ1-4; unclear D gene. The CDR3 has 17 residues. In germline, CDR1 is SGHTA, CDR2 FQGNSA. V lost 5 bases to trimming and J lost 1 base, with 17 bases between them. CDR3 nucleotide sequence: TGTGCCAGCAGCCCGTCGGAGGCCTACATAACTAATGAAAAACTGTTTTTT. Protein sequence: CASSPSEAYITNEKLFF.

This clonotype was seen only a few times. The chain uses TRBV6-6 and TRBJ2-1; D remains unclear. This CDR3 has 17 amino acids. Trimming removed 0 bases from V and 5 bases from J, with 17 bases in between. The germline V gene encodes CDR1 MNHNY and CDR2 SVGAGI (reference sequence). CDR3 nucleotides: TGTGCCAGCAGTTACTCGAAGGCGTTAGAGGCCCACAATGAGCAGTTCTTC. Amino acids: CASSYSKALEAHNEQFF.

This chain connects TRBV10-3 to TRBJ2-1; tentatively, D is TRBD1 or TRBD2 (5 bases each). The length of the CDR3 is 15 residues. V lost 0 bases and J 3 bases, leaving 9 bases between the germline ends. Per the germline V gene, CDR1 is ENHRY and CDR2 is SYGVKD. The CDR3: CAISESGEFYNEQFF. Written as DNA, the CDR3 is TGTGCCATCAGTGAGTCGGGGGAGTTCTACAATGAGCAGTTCTTC.

This clonotype has at least ten counts. This rearrangement joins TRBV7-2 to TRBJ1-1; the D gene is possibly TRBD1 (5 bases). Trimming removed 5 bases from V and 4 bases from J, with 14 bases in between. The CDR3 contains 14 residues. CDR1 is SGHTA and CDR2 is FQGNSA in the germline V gene. The CDR3 coding sequence is TGTGCCAGCAGCCTCAGGGCCGGGGTCACTGAAGCTTTCTTT. Amino acids: CASSLRAGVTEAFF. The full variable domain, its missing parts supplied by reference TRBV7-2 and TRBJ1-1, is GAGVSQSPSNKVTEKGKDVELRCDPISGHTALYWYRQSLGQGLEFLIYFQGNSAPDKSGLPSDRFSAERTGGSVSTLTIQRTQQEDSAVYLCASSLRAGVTEAFFGQGTRLTVV.

The table lists this clonotype with a few counts. The rearrangement links TRBV20-1 to TRBJ2-1, with D perhaps matching TRBD1 or TRBD2 (5 bases each). CDR3 length equals 12 residues. Germline CDR1 reads DFQATT; CDR2 reads SNEGSKA (reference sequence). The V end was cut by 6 bases, the J end by 3 bases, with 9 bases between. The CDR3 reads CSAGTYYNEQFF. CDR3 in DNA: TGCAGTGCGGGGACGTACTACAATGAGCAGTTCTTC.

This sequence joins TRBV29-1 and TRBJ2-5; unclear D gene. V lost 1 base and J 3 bases, leaving 3 bases between the germline ends. Per the germline V gene, CDR1 is SQVTM and CDR2 is ANQGSEA. The CDR3 length is 11 residues. The CDR3 protein is CSVEGEETQYF. CDR3 DNA: TGCAGCGTTGAAGGGGAAGAGACCCAGTACTTC.

The chain recombines TRBV5-1 with TRBJ2-1; D gene ambiguous. The V and J ends lost 4 bases and 8 bases respectively, with 13 bases between them. The V gene's germline CDR1 is SGHRS and CDR2 YFSETQ. The CDR3 is 13 amino acids. The CDR3 region has the DNA TGCGCCAGCAGCCTCCGTCCGCACGATGAGCAGTTCTTC. It is translated as CASSLRPHDEQFF. The full variable domain, rest sourced from reference TRBV5-1 and TRBJ2-1, is KAGVTQTPRYLIKTRGQQVTLSCSPISGHRSVSWYQQTPGQGLQFLFEYFSETQRNKGNFPGRFSGRQFSNSRSEMNVSTLELGDSALYLCASSLRPHDEQFFGPGTRLTVL.

This chain joins TRBV10-3 and TRBJ2-7, with a tentative D call TRBD1 (5 bases). Germline V lookup: CDR1 ENHRY, CDR2 SYGVKD. This CDR3 is 15 amino acids long. V lost 1 base and J lost 5, with 15 bases in between. The CDR3 here is CAISEWGSPKDEQYF. In DNA, the CDR3 is TGTGCCATCAGTGAGTGGGGCAGTCCTAAGGACGAGCAGTACTTC.